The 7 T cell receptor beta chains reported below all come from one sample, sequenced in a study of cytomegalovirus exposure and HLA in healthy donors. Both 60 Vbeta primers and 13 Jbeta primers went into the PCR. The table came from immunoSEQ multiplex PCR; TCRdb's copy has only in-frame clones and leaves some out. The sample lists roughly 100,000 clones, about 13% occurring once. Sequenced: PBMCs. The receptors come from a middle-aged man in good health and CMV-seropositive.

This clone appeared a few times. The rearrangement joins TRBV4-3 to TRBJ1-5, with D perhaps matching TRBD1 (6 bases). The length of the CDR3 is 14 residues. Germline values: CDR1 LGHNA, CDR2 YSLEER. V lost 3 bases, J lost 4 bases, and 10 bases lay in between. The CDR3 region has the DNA TGCGCCAGCAGCCAGACAGGAGAGAATCAGCCCCAGCATTTT. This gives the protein CASSQTGENQPQHF.

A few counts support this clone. As DNA, the CDR3 is TGTGCCACCAGCAGCCCCATCGGGAGGTACAATGAGCAGTTCTTC. Its protein product is CATSSPIGRYNEQFF. This sequence joins TRBV15 and TRBJ2-1; 7 bases map to TRBD2. V gave up 3 bases and J gave up 4 bases; unmatched junction bases: 6. The CDR3 runs 15 residues. Germline CDR1 and CDR2: LNHNV and YYDKDF (reference sequence).

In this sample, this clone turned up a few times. Here the CDR3 reads CSAADRGAYEQYF. In nucleotides, the CDR3 is TGCAGCGCCGCGGACAGGGGGGCCTACGAGCAGTACTTC. The genes are TRBV29-1 and TRBJ2-7; 10 nucleotides line up with TRBD1. The junction had 5 bases not matched to a gene; V was cut back by 7 bases and J by 2 bases. In germline, CDR1 is SQVTM, CDR2 ANQGSEA. There are 13 residues in the CDR3.

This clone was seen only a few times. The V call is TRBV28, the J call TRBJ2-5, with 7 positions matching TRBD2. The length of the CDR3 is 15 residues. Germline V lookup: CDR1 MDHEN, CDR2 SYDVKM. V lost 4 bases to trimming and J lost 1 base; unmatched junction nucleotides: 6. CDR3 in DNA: TGTGCCAGCAGTTCCGCGTCTAGCGGCCAAGAGACCCAGTACTTC. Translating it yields CASSSASSGQETQYF.

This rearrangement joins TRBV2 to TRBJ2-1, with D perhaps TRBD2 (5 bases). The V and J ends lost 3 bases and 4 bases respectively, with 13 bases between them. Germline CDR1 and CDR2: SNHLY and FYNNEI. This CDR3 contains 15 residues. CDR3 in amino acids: CASSDRSAEYNEQFF. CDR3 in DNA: TGTGCCAGCAGTGACAGGTCAGCGGAATACAATGAGCAGTTCTTC.

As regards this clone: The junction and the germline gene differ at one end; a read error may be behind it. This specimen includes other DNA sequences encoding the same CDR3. CDR3 sequence: CAWDRAGETQYF. The CDR3 DNA sequence: TGCGCCTGGGACAGGGCCGGCGAGACCCAGTACTTC. The genes are TRBV30 and TRBJ2-5; 9 nucleotides line up with TRBD1. Germline assignment: CDR1 GTSNPN and CDR2 SVGIG (reference sequence). The CDR3 is 12 residues long.

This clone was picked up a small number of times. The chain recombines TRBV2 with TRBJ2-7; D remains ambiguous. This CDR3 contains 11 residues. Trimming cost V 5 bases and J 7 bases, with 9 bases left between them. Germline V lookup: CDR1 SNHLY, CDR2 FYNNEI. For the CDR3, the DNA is TGTGCCAGCAGTTACTATGGAGAGCAGTACTTC. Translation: CASSYYGEQYF.